This passage covers 30 T cell receptor beta chains from one sample sequenced in a study of CD8 T cells in Susac syndrome. Random-hexamer reverse transcription was applied to about 0.45 to 1 ug RNA. Each CDR3 protein gets one entry after TCRdb re-called the immunoSEQ multiplex PCR reads with MiXCR. This sample has about 400,000 distinct CDR3 sequences; more than 80% occur once, and the top ten carry about 0.1%. Input material: CD8+ T cells from PBMCs. All receptors come from a human donor with multiple sclerosis.

The V call is TRBV6-5, the J call TRBJ2-3, with a tentative D call TRBD2 (6 bases). Trimming removed 0 bases at V and 1 base at J, with 20 bases between. The CDR3 totals 19 residues. CDR1 MNHEY and CDR2 SVGAGI come from the germline V gene. In DNA, the CDR3 is TGTGCCAGCAGTTACTCGACCGGGGGTATTGAATCGGGCACAGATACGCAGTATTTT. Translating it yields CASSYSTGGIESGTDTQYF.

This clonotype was detected only a few times. This chain uses TRBV10-3 with TRBJ2-7; D is undetermined. The CDR3 covers 16 residues. Germline-derived CDR1 and CDR2 are ENHRY and SYGVKD. V was trimmed by 3 bases and J by 0 bases, leaving 15 bases between them. CDR3 sequence (DNA): TGTGCCATCAGTGACTTAGGCGGCCCAACCTCCTACGAGCAGTACTTC. Protein product: CAISDLGGPTSYEQYF.

V gene TRBV7-8 combines with J gene TRBJ2-2, with 13 bases that match TRBD2. In germline, CDR1 is SGHVS, CDR2 FQNEAQ. This CDR3 comprises 19 residues. After removal of 8 bases from V and 1 base from J, the junction contained 13 bases not matched to a gene. CDR3 nucleotides: TGTGCCAGCCCTCAACCTACTAGCGGGAGGGCCTTGAACACCGGGGAGCTGTTTTTT. Translating gives CASPQPTSGRALNTGELFF.

V usage is TRBV29-1 and J usage is TRBJ2-1; 8 positions match TRBD2. Germline CDR1 reads SQVTM; CDR2 reads ANQGSEA. CDR3 length: 13 residues. V shed 6 bases, J shed 9 bases, and the junction held 10 bases outside the gene matches. CDR3 amino acids: CSVRDSGGVEQFF. CDR3 sequence (DNA): TGCAGCGTACGGGACTCGGGGGGGGTTGAGCAGTTCTTC.

The rearrangement uses TRBV18 and TRBJ2-5; D is possibly TRBD2 (6 bases). This CDR3 region has 15 residues. Germline V gene lookup returns CDR1 KGHSH and CDR2 LQKENI. Trimming cost V 5 bases and J 5 bases, with 18 bases left between them. CDR3 sequence (DNA): TGTGCCAGCTCAGCTCCGGGACGCGGGGAGGAGACCCAGTACTTC. It is translated as CASSAPGRGEETQYF.

The V gene is TRBV15, the J gene TRBJ2-7; D ambiguous. Germline CDR1 LNHNV, CDR2 YYDKDF (reference sequence). V was clipped by 0 bases and J by 0 bases, with 12 bases between them. The CDR3 loop spans 16 amino acids. The CDR3 sequence is CATSRDEAEYSYEQYF. The DNA for the CDR3 is TGTGCCACCAGCAGAGATGAGGCGGAGTACTCCTACGAGCAGTACTTC.

The chain has TRBV27 and TRBJ1-1, with a weak D call TRBD1 (5 bases). Trimming shortened V by 5 bases and J by 6 bases, and 16 bases separated the two germline ends. CDR3 length equals 14 residues. CDR1 MNHEY and CDR2 SMNVEV come from the germline V gene (reference sequence). CDR3: CASSRSRGEPEAFF. The CDR3 nucleotides are TGTGCCAGCAGTCGATCGCGGGGGGAGCCTGAAGCTTTCTTT.

This clonotype was recorded only once. The rearrangement links TRBV9 to TRBJ1-1; 8 bases line up with TRBD1. The CDR3 is 14 residues long. V lost 5 bases, J lost 4 bases, and 7 bases stayed unmatched. Germline V gives CDR1 SGDLS, CDR2 YYNGEE. CDR3: CASSTDRASTEAFF. CDR3 in DNA: TGTGCCAGCAGTACGGACAGGGCGAGCACTGAAGCTTTCTTT.

The chain has TRBV4-1 and TRBJ1-2, with D unclear. Germline CDR1 is MGHRA and CDR2 is YSYEKL. There are 16 residues in the CDR3. Trimming took 3 bases from V and 3 from J, leaving 17 bases between them. The CDR3 DNA reads as TGCGCCAGCAGCCAGGAGGAGTTAGGCTTTGACTATGGCTACACCTTC. Protein product: CASSQEELGFDYGYTF.

Only a few counts were recorded for this clonotype. V is TRBV6-1 and J is TRBJ2-7; D tentatively reads TRBD1 or TRBD2 (5 bases each). Germline values: CDR1 MNHNS, CDR2 SASEGT. This CDR3 region has 13 residues. V dropped 4 bases and J dropped 2 bases, with 9 bases sitting between them. The CDR3 here is CASSVGTTYEQYF. The CDR3 nucleotides are TGTGCCAGCAGTGTTGGGACCACCTACGAGCAGTACTTC.

Notes on this clonotype: A junction end diverges from the germline sequence, so it may reflect a read error. The rearrangement uses TRBV29-1 and TRBJ1-1, with D possibly matching TRBD1 (5 bases). The germline CDR1 and CDR2 sequences are SQVTM and ANQGSEA. The CDR3 totals 12 residues. CDR3: CSVDGGNAEAFF. The CDR3 DNA follows: TGCAGCGTTGACGGGGGGAACGCTGAAGCTTTCTTT. The entire variable domain, with the rest obtained from reference TRBV29-1 and TRBJ1-1, is as follows: SAVISQKPSRDICQRGTSLTIQCQVDSQVTMMFWYRQQPGQSLTLIATANQGSEATYESGFVIDKFPISRPNLTFSTLTVSNMSPEDSSIYLCSVDGGNAEAFFGQGTRLTVV.

J is TRBJ2-2 and V is TRBV4-1, with 12 nucleotides matching TRBD2. The CDR3 loop spans 17 amino acids. Trimming removed 4 bases from V and 0 bases from J; junction bases left unmatched: 3. Per germline, CDR1 MGHRA and CDR2 YSYEKL. CDR3 sequence reads: CASSPRTSGANTGELFF. Written as DNA, the CDR3 is TGCGCCAGCAGCCCCCGGACTAGCGGGGCGAACACCGGGGAGCTGTTTTTT.

The chain has TRBV4-1 and TRBJ1-6; 9 nucleotides align to TRBD1. The CDR3 length is 17 residues. The V gene end was trimmed by 2 bases and the J gene end by 3 bases; junction bases not matched to a gene: 5. Germline CDR1 is MGHRA and CDR2 is YSYEKL. The CDR3 DNA sequence: TGCGCCAGCAGCCAATTAGGACAGGGGTTCTATAATTCACCCCTCCACTTT. Its protein product is CASSQLGQGFYNSPLHF.

V gene TRBV12-3 or TRBV12-4 combines with J gene TRBJ2-1; weak D call: TRBD1 (6 bases). CDR3 length: 12 residues. Between the trimmed V and J ends, which lost 5 bases and 10 bases, there was a span of 12 bases. CDR3 in DNA: TGTGCCAGCAGTGCCTCAGGGGACGAGCAGTTCTTC. Translation gives CASSASGDEQFF.

The chain combines TRBV7-6 with TRBJ2-7; TRBD1 might be the D (6 bases). Between the trimmed V and J ends, which lost 2 bases and 1 base, there was a span of 12 bases. This CDR3 region has 15 residues. CDR1 and CDR2 (germline): SGHVS, FNYEAQ. In DNA, the CDR3 is TGTGCCAGCAGCTTATCGGCAGGGGCGTCCTACGAGCAGTACTTC. Its translation: CASSLSAGASYEQYF.

The rearrangement joins TRBV4-1 to TRBJ2-1; 8 nucleotides match TRBD1. From germline, CDR1 is MGHRA and CDR2 YSYEKL. The CDR3 sequence is 14 residues long. Trimming cost V 5 bases and J 5 bases; bases outside gene matches: 5. This CDR3 reads CASSAPGQDNEQFF. The DNA for the CDR3 is TGCGCCAGCAGCGCCCCGGGACAGGACAATGAGCAGTTCTTC.

The rearrangement links TRBV7-9 to TRBJ2-1, with TRBD2 as a possible D gene (6 bases). The CDR3 covers 16 residues. CDR1 and CDR2 from the germline V gene are SEHNR and FQNEAQ (reference sequence). V was clipped by 5 bases and J by 0 bases, with 14 bases between them. The CDR3 nucleotides read TGTGCCAGCAGCCCGGGACTTTGGAGCTCCTACAATGAGCAGTTCTTC. This translates into CASSPGLWSSYNEQFF.

The chain recombines TRBV20-1 with TRBJ2-2; 8 positions match TRBD2. V gave up 2 bases and J gave up 4 bases; unmatched junction bases: 6. Germline CDR1 is DFQATT and CDR2 is SNEGSKA (reference sequence). The CDR3 sequence is 15 residues long. In DNA, the CDR3 is TGCAGTGCTAGAACAGCGGGGGCCGCCACCGGGGAGCTGTTTTTT. Its protein is CSARTAGAATGELFF.

The rearrangement uses TRBV4-1 and TRBJ1-2; D not resolved. CDR1 MGHRA and CDR2 YSYEKL come from the germline V gene. CDR3 length equals 11 residues. The V and J ends lost 7 bases and 7 bases respectively, with 10 bases between them. The CDR3 region is CASKAELGYTF. Here the CDR3 DNA reads TGCGCCAGCAAGGCGGAGCTTGGCTACACCTTC.

The table lists this clonotype with a count of one. V is TRBV15 and J is TRBJ2-1, with TRBD1 matching over 8 bases. CDR1 and CDR2 (germline): LNHNV, YYDKDF (reference sequence). V lost 8 bases and J lost 3; bases outside the gene matches: 6. CDR3 length: 14 amino acids. This CDR3 reads CATRTGTRYNEQFF. For the CDR3, the DNA is TGTGCCACCCGGACAGGGACCCGCTACAATGAGCAGTTCTTC.

V and J are TRBV20-1 and TRBJ1-1; D is possibly TRBD1 (5 bases). V was trimmed by 6 bases and J by 1 base, leaving 12 bases between them. The CDR3 is 13 residues long. Germline V gene lookup returns CDR1 DFQATT and CDR2 SNEGSKA (reference sequence). CDR3 amino acids: CSAQGSENTEAFF. The CDR3 nucleotides are TGCAGTGCCCAGGGATCGGAGAACACTGAAGCTTTCTTT.

The V and J genes are TRBV27 and TRBJ2-7; perhaps TRBD2 as D (6 bases). Per germline, CDR1 MNHEY and CDR2 SMNVEV (reference sequence). The V end lost 0 bases, the J end lost 6 bases, and 9 bases lay between the germline ends. The CDR3 has 13 residues. The CDR3 coding sequence is TGTGCCAGCAGTTTATCCGCGGGGTTCGAGCAGTACTTC. It yields the protein CASSLSAGFEQYF.

This clonotype was recorded once. For the CDR3, the DNA is TGCGCCAGCAGCCAAGATCGCTGGGGGCCCCAGCATTTT. Protein: CASSQDRWGPQHF. V usage is TRBV4-1 and J usage is TRBJ1-5, with D uncertain. V shed 0 bases and J shed 9 bases, with 9 bases lying between them. The CDR3 covers 13 residues. Germline V gives CDR1 MGHRA, CDR2 YSYEKL.

Only one count was recorded for this clonotype. The J gene is TRBJ1-1, the V gene TRBV29-1; a possible D gene is TRBD1 (6 bases). V lost 7 bases to trimming and J lost 4 bases, with 10 bases between them. Per germline, CDR1 SQVTM and CDR2 ANQGSEA. The CDR3 totals 11 residues. Here the CDR3 reads CSAGAGTEAFF. CDR3 nucleotide sequence: TGCAGCGCAGGGGCCGGCACTGAAGCTTTCTTT.

The genes are TRBV9 and TRBJ2-7; D perhaps matches TRBD2 (6 bases). CDR3 size: 14 residues. Trimming pared 2 bases from V and 2 bases from J, leaving 11 bases between. Per germline, CDR1 SGDLS and CDR2 YYNGEE. In nucleotides, the CDR3 is TGTGCCAGCAGCGTTGGTAGCGGTACCTACGAGCAGTACTTC. Its translation: CASSVGSGTYEQYF. Full variable domain (remainder filled in from reference TRBV9 and TRBJ2-7): DSGVTQTPKHLITATGQRVTLRCSPRSGDLSVYWYQQSLDQGLQFLIQYYNGEERAKGNILERFSAQQFPDLHSELNLSSLELGDSALYFCASSVGSGTYEQYFGPGTRLTVT.

The chain combines TRBV3-1 with TRBJ2-7, with 7 bases fitting TRBD1. The CDR3 runs 15 residues. In germline, CDR1 is LGHDT, CDR2 YNNKEL (reference sequence). The junction had 6 bases not matched to a gene; V was cut back by 4 bases and J by 0 bases. Here the CDR3 reads CASSPPGTASYEQYF. The CDR3 nucleotides read TGTGCCAGCAGCCCGCCGGGGACAGCCTCCTACGAGCAGTACTTC.

CDR3: CASSRGLYTEAFF. CDR3 nucleotide sequence: TGCGCCAGCAGCCGGGGACTGTACACTGAAGCTTTCTTT. The rearrangement links TRBV4-1 to TRBJ1-1, with D possibly matching TRBD1 (5 bases). Trimming took off 4 bases at V and 3 bases at J, with 9 bases between the two ends. Germline V gene lookup returns CDR1 MGHRA and CDR2 YSYEKL. The CDR3 runs 13 residues.

In DNA, the CDR3 is TGCGCCAGCAGTTTCAACCCGGACCGGGAAATGAACACTGAAGCTTTCTTT. Its protein product is CASSFNPDREMNTEAFF. The V and J genes are TRBV5-1 and TRBJ1-1; D is ambiguous. V was cut by 5 bases and J by 0 bases, with 20 bases left in between. This CDR3 region has 17 residues. Germline values: CDR1 SGHRS, CDR2 YFSETQ.

This chain joins TRBV29-1 and TRBJ2-7; D possibly matches TRBD1 or TRBD2 (5 bases each). From germline, CDR1 is SQVTM and CDR2 ANQGSEA. V shed 0 bases and J shed 4 bases, with 13 bases lying between them. This CDR3 is 14 amino acids long. The CDR3 is CSVEDERGRYEQYF. The DNA for the CDR3 is TGCAGCGTTGAAGATGAGAGGGGACGGTACGAGCAGTACTTC.

A remark on this clonotype: The junction differs from germline at one of its ends, possibly a read error. The V and J genes are TRBV29-1 and TRBJ1-1; D is uncertain. The length of the CDR3 is 14 residues. The germline V gene has CDR1 SQVTM and CDR2 ANQGSEA. The CDR3: CSVFGRDRHTEASF. CDR3 sequence (DNA): TGCAGCGTTTTCGGGAGGGATCGTCACACTGAAGCTTCCTTT.